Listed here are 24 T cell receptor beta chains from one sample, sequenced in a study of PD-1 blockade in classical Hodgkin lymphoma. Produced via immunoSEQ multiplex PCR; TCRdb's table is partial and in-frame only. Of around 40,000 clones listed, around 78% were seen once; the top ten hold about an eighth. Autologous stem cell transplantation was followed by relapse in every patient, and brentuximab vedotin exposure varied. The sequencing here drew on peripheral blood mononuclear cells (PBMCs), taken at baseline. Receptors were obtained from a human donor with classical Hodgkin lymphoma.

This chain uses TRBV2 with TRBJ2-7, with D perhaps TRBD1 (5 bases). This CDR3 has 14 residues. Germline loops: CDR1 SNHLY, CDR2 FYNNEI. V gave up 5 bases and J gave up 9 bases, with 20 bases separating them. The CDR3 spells CASSSPSDRLGQYF. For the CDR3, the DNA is TGTGCCAGCAGTAGTCCGAGCGACAGATTGGGGCAGTACTTC.

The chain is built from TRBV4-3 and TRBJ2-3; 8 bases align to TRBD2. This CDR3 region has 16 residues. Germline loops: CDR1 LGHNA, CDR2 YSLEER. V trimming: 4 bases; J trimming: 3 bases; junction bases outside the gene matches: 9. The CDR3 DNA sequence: TGCGCCAGCAGCCCCGGTGCTAGCGGGCCTACAGATACGCAGTATTTT. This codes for CASSPGASGPTDTQYF.

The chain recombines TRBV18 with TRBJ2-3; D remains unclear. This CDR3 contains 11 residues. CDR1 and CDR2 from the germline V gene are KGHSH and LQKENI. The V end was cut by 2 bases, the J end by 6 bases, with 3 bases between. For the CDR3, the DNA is TGTGCCAGCTCACCATGGGATACGCAGTATTTT. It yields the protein CASSPWDTQYF.

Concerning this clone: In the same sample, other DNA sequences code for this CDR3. The DNA for the CDR3 is TGCGCCAGCAGCCAAGAGGGGGGGCCGGGCCGGGGGTCTGGAAACACCATATATTTT. This encodes CASSQEGGPGRGSGNTIYF. The chain uses TRBV4-3 and TRBJ1-3; D is possibly TRBD1 (6 bases). The V gene's germline CDR1 is LGHNA and CDR2 YSLEER. Trimming cost V 0 bases and J 1 base, with 19 bases left between them. The CDR3 loop spans 19 amino acids.

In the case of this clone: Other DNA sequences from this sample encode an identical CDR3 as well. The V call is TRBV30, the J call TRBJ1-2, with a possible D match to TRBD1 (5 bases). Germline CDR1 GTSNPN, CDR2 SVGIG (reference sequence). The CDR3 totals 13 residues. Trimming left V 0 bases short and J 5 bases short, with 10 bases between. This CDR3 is CAWSVGAGYGYTF. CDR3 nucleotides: TGTGCCTGGAGTGTTGGGGCAGGGTATGGCTACACCTTC. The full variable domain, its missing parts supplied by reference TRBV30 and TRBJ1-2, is SQTIHQWPATLVQPVGSPLSLECTVEGTSNPNLYWYRQAAGRGLQLLFYSVGIGQISSEVPQNLSASRPQDRQFILSSKKLLLSDSGFYLCAWSVGAGYGYTFGSGTRLTVV.

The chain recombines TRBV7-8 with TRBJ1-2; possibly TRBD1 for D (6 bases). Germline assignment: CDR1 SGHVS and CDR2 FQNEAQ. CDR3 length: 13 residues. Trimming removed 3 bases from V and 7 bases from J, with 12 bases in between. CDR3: CASSLIPGAGYTF. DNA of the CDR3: TGTGCCAGCAGCTTGATACCAGGGGCTGGCTACACCTTC.

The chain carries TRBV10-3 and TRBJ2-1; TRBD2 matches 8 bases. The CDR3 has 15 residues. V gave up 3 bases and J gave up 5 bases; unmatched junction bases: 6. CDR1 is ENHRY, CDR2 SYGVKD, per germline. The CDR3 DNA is TGTGCCATCAGTGACCCGGGACTAGGGGACAATGAGCAGTTCTTC. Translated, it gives CAISDPGLGDNEQFF.

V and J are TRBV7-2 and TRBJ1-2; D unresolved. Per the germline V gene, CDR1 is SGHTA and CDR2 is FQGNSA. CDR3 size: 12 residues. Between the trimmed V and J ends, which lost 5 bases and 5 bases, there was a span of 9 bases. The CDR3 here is CASSPDYYGYTF. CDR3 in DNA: TGTGCCAGCAGCCCAGACTATTATGGCTACACCTTC.

The CDR3 loop is CAISSPGDFSSYEQYF. CDR3 DNA: TGTGCCATCAGTTCCCCGGGGGACTTTAGCTCCTACGAGCAGTACTTC. The chain employs TRBV10-3 and TRBJ2-7, with D tentatively TRBD2 (6 bases). CDR1 and CDR2 from the germline V gene are ENHRY and SYGVKD. V was trimmed by 5 bases and J by 0 bases, leaving 17 bases between them. There are 16 residues in the CDR3.

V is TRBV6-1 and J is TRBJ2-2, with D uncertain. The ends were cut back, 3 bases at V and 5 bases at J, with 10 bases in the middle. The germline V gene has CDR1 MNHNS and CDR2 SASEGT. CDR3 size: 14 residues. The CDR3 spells CASSDKTETGELFF. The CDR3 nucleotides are TGTGCCAGCAGTGATAAGACGGAAACCGGGGAGCTGTTTTTT.

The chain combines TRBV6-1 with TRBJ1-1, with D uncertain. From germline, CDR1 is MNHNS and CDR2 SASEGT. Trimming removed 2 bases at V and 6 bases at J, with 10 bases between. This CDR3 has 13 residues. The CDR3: CASSERALAEAFF. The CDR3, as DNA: TGTGCCAGCAGTGAAAGGGCTCTGGCTGAAGCTTTCTTT.

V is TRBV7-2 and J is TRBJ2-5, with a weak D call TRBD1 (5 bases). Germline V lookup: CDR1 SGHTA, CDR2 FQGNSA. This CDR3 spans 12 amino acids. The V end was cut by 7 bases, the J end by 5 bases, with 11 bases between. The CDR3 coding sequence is TGTGCCAGCAACGCAGCAGGGGAGACCCAGTACTTC. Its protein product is CASNAAGETQYF.

DNA for the CDR3: TGTGCCAGCAGCTTAGCCCCCGAGCCAAGGCAGCCCCAGCATTTT. Its protein is CASSLAPEPRQPQHF. The chain links TRBV7-8 to TRBJ1-5; D is ambiguous. CDR1 is SGHVS, CDR2 FQNEAQ, per germline. V shed 0 bases and J shed 7 bases, with 13 bases lying between them. CDR3 length: 15 amino acids. The whole variable domain, remainder taken from reference TRBV7-8 and TRBJ1-5, is GAGVSQSPRYKVAKRGQDVALRCDPISGHVSLFWYQQALGQGPEFLTYFQNEAQLDKSGLPSDRFFAERPEGSVSTLKIQRTQQEDSAVYLCASSLAPEPRQPQHFGDGTRLSIL.

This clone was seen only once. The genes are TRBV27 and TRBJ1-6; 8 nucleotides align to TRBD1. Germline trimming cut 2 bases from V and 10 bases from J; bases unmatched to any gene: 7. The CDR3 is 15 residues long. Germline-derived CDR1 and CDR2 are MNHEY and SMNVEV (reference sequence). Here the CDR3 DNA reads TGTGCCAGCAGTTTACTTGACAGGGGTGGATCACCCCTCCACTTT. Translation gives CASSLLDRGGSPLHF.

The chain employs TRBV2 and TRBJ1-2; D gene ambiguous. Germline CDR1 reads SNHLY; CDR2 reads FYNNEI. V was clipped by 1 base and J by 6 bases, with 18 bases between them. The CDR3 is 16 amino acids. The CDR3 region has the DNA TGTGCCAGCAGTGAAGAGTGGGGAGGCACCTTGGATGGCTACACCTTC. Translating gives CASSEEWGGTLDGYTF.

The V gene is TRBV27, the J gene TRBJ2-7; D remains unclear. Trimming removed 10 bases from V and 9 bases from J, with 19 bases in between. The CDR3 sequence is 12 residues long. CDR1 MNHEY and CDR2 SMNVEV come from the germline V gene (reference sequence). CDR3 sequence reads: CATKPGPGLQYF. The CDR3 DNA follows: TGTGCCACCAAACCGGGCCCAGGTTTGCAGTACTTC.

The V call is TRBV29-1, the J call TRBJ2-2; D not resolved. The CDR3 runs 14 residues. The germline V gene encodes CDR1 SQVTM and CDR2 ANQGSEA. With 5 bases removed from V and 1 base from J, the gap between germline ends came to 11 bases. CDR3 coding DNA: TGCAGCGTTTCGAGATGGATGAACACCGGGGAGCTGTTTTTT. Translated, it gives CSVSRWMNTGELFF.

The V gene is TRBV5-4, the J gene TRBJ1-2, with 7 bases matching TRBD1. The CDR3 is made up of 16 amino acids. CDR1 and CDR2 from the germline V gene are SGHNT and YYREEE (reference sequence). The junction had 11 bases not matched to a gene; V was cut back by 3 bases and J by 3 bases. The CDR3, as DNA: TGTGCCAGCAGCTCGCACCGGGACAGCAATGACTATGGCTACACCTTC. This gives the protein CASSSHRDSNDYGYTF.

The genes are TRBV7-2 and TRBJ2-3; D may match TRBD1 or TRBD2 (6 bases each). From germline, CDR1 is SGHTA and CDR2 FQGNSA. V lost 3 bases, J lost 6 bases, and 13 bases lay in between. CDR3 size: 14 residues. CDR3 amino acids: CASSFGGAVDTQYF. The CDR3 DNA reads TGTGCCAGCAGCTTCGGGGGCGCAGTGGATACGCAGTATTTT.

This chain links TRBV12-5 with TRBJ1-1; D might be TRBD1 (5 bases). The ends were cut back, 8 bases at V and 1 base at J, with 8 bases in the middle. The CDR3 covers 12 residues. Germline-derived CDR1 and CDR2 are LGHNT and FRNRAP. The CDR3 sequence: CASRGGNTEAFF. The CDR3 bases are TGTGCTAGTCGTGGGGGGAACACTGAAGCTTTCTTT.

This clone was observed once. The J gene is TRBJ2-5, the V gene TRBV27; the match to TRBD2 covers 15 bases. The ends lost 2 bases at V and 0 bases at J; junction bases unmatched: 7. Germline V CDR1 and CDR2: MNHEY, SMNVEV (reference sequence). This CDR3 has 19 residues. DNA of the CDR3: TGTGCCAGCAGTTTACGCCGGACTAGCGGGGGGGGGTACCAAGAGACCCAGTACTTC. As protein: CASSLRRTSGGGYQETQYF.

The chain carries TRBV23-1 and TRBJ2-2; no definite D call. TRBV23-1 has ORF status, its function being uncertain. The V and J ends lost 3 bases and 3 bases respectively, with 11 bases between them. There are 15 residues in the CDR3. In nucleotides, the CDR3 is TGCGCCAGCAGTCACCCCGGCATACACACCGGGGAGCTGTTTTTT. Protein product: CASSHPGIHTGELFF.

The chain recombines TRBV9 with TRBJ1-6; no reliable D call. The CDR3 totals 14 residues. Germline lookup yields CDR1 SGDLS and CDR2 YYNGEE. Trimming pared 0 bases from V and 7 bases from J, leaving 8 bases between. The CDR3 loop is CASSVALGNSPLHF. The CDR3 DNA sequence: TGTGCCAGCAGCGTAGCTCTGGGGAATTCACCCCTCCACTTT.

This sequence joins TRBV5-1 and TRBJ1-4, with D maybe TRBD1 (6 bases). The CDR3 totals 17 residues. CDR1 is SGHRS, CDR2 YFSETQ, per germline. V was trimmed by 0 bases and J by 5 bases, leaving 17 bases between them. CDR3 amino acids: CASSLGNTGWGNEKLFF. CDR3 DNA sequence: TGCGCCAGCAGCTTGGGAAACACAGGGTGGGGAAATGAAAAACTGTTTTTT.